This TCR beta chain emerged from a study of lymphopenia after photon versus proton radiotherapy (dated by TCRdb to the late 2010s). For the study in its entirety: In patients with gastrointestinal tumors who developed high-grade lymphopenia, the study compared the immunological effects of photon radiation therapy with those of proton radiation therapy. A cohort of some 20 patients with gastrointestinal tumors who received either photon or proton therapy and subsequently developed lymphopenia was included. The goal of the study was to describe how the two radiation modalities differ in their effects on the immune system.

The library came from the immunoSEQ multiplex PCR assay. Alongside multiparametric flow cytometry, deep sequencing of rearranged TCR beta loci was used to profile the T cell repertoires. TCRdb retrieved this table from immuneACCESS and kept in-frame rearrangements only. Not all clones are present; in checked studies, unresolved V genes account for under half, and no reason is known for the remainder. The sample table holds fewer than 25,000 clones, of which 84% were seen once. About 22% of the sample goes to the ten largest clones. Broad study findings and their caveats: The authors looked at the survival association only in patients who died, and they framed better survival with proton therapy as a possibility rather than a demonstrated result. During treatment, patients who received proton therapy stayed relatively stable, whereas patients who received photon therapy lost naive T cells and TCR diversity and gained effector/memory populations. Among patients across the cohort who died, overall survival time showed an inverse correlation with a larger post-nadir drop in TCR diversity. After the lymphocyte count nadir, oligoclonal expansion, especially of CD8+ Temra cells, was observed in photon-treated repertoires, and the drop in diversity was driven by this expansion.

The CDR3, cysteine through phenylalanine, is 14 amino acids long. The entry retains the CDR3 DNA only, 42 bases that are in frame from base 1. The junction carries 9 bases between V and J, which are trimmed by 1 base and 3 bases respectively. From a lookup of the germline V gene, CDR1 and CDR2 are LGHNA and YSLEER. Details on this clone: Its antigen specificity is not known. Within one base of it there is no much larger clone, and no base qualities were kept.

This receptor was identified in a man in his forties with gastric cancer. The V and J genes are TRBV4-3 and TRBJ1-2; the D region possibly corresponds to TRBD1 (5 bases align). Sequenced material: peripheral blood, taken from a patient treated with photon-based radiotherapy. The nucleotide sequence is given as TGCGCCAGCAGCCAAGTTAGGGGACACTATGGCTACACCTTC. The resulting protein is CASSQVRGHYGYTF.